This T cell receptor beta chain was captured in a study of Ad26.COV2.S vaccination and SARS-CoV-2 variants. Some clones are missing from TCRdb's copy, which holds only in-frame ones; the method was immunoSEQ multiplex PCR. The repertoire holds approximately 140,000 clones, with roughly 89% as singletons. Worth noting for this clone: Its antigen is still unknown.

Germline V CDR1 and CDR2: MNHEY, SVGAGI. The V gene lost 6 bases and the J gene lost 2 bases, with 14 bases spanning the gap. CDR3 length equals 15 residues. Whole-study results and caveats: Vaccinees and placebo recipients showed similar non-spike TCR breadth. Spike-specific CD8+ and CD4+ T cell responses reportedly showed substantial breadth after vaccination. Analyses of TCR breadth and depth may have underestimated total T cell responses.

Specimen: peripheral blood, collected after recovery from COVID-19. The chain combines TRBV6-5 with TRBJ1-5; D call uncertain. The TCR sequence derives from a human donor who had recovered from COVID-19. CDR3 loop: CASSPGRSGNQPQHF. CDR3 nucleotides: TGTGCCAGCAGCCCGGGTCGTTCGGGCAATCAGCCCCAGCATTTT.